What follows describes a single T cell receptor (beta chain). This clone showed up just once. Its antigen remains unidentified. No per-base quality is available; no much larger clone lies one base away. This entry belongs to a study of T cell responses to AZD1222 COVID-19 vaccine (dated by TCRdb to the early 2020s). Study-wide context: TCR sequencing covered fewer than 250 trial participants: 200 to 220 given two doses of AZD1222 and approximately 26 given two doses of MenACWY control vaccine. Trial participants were enrolled by age into 18-55, 56-69 and 70-plus year subgroups, with roughly 160, 29 and 62 TCR-sequenced participants respectively. The paper as a whole reports these results and caveats: In the small 56-69-year group, the increase in depth fell short of significance, most likely because of low power. The whole spike protein was spanned by vaccine-associated CD4 TCRs, and dominant responses were seen in regions 160-218 and 743-854. Because no samples from the day 14 peak response were available, repertoires could be characterized only after the peak T cell response. Conclusions about previously exposed vaccinees are limited because only six or seven AZD1222 recipients were SARS-CoV-2 seropositive at baseline. Nearly half of unique spike-specific TCRs reportedly recognized epitopes outside regions mutated in the B.1.351 and B.1.1.7 variants. A significant rise in spike-specific TCR breadth and depth was observed after two AZD1222 doses relative to day 0 and relative to MenACWY recipients. Participants were mostly white British and included more females than males, and it was suggested by the authors that clonal diversity may have been underestimated.

The CDR3 regions of human TCRbeta chains were subjected to immunosequencing. The original methods were these. TCRs in the repertoires were compared against a reference library of SARS-CoV-2-specific TCRs that had been generated with the MIRA antigen-specificity platform. Breadth meant the fraction of unique TCRs that were SARS-CoV-2-associated, whereas depth meant the fraction of total T cells that were SARS-CoV-2-associated. Each spike-specific TCR was assigned to its reactive spike region and to a CD4 or CD8 class using the MIRA data. Log10-transformed breadth and depth values were compared by one-way ANOVA with Sidak's multiple comparisons tests. Held by TCRdb, this immuneACCESS table contains in-frame sequences only and omits some clones. Under half of the omission traces to an unresolved V gene where checked; the cause of the rest is unknown. Clonal size and the V and J genes are those of that table, whereas D and trimming came from the DNA. The sample data list 140,000 to 150,000 clones, and about nine tenths of these were observed just once. Less than 2% of the sample goes to the ten largest clones.

The time point tag for this specimen amounts to: about 28 days (+/-7) after the second vaccine dose. AZD1222 recipients whose second dose came at about 4 weeks and those whose second dose came at about 12 weeks were combined into one group, since spike-specific TCR depth and breadth did not differ between the two schedules. The vaccinee samples were drawn from two UK trials, COV001 and COV002, one of which was a single-blind randomized controlled phase 2/3 trial testing AZD1222 (ChAdOx1 nCoV-19) in healthy adults. For TCRbeta chain sequencing, PBMC samples from trial participants were taken at day 0 and at day 28 after the second dose. The CDR3, from cysteine to phenylalanine, totals 15 residues. Of the read, only the CDR3 DNA is kept; its 45 bases are in frame from base 1. Reading the germline V gene gives CDR1 MGHRA and CDR2 YSYEKL. V is shortened by 3 bases, J by 8 bases, and the region joining them spans 19 bases.

This sequence uses TRBV4-1 and TRBJ2-5; the D region possibly corresponds to TRBD2 (6 bases align). Sample: peripheral blood, taken 28 days after the second AZD1222 dose. This TCR came from an adult who received the AZD1222 COVID-19 vaccine. The CDR3 corresponds to CASSQGTSVGGTQYF. Here is the DNA: TGCGCCAGCAGCCAGGGGACTTCCGTCGGGGGAACCCAGTACTTC.